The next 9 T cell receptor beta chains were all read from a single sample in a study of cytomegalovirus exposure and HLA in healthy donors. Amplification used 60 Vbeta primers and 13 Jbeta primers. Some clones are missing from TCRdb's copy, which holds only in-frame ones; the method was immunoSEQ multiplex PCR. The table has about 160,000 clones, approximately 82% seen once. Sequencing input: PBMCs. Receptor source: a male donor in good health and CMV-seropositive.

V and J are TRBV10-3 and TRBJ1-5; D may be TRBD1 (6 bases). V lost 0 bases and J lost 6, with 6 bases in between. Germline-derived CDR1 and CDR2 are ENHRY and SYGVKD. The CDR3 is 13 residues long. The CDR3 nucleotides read TGTGCCATCAGTGAGTCGACAGGTCAGCCCCAGCATTTT. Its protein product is CAISESTGQPQHF.

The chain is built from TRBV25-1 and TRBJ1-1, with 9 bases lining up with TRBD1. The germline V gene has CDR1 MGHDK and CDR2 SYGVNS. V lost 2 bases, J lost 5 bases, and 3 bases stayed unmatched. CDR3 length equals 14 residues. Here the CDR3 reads CASSEVDRGTEAFF. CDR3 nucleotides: TGTGCCAGCAGTGAAGTCGACAGGGGGACTGAAGCTTTCTTT. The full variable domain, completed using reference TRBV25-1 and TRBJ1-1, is EADIYQTPRYLVIGTGKKITLECSQTMGHDKMYWYQQDPGMELHLIHYSYGVNSTEKGDLSSESTVSRIRTEHFPLTLESARPSHTSQYLCASSEVDRGTEAFFGQGTRLTVV.

The chain's CDR3 is CASSDSYNEQFF. CDR3 DNA: TGTGCCAGCAGTGACAGCTACAATGAGCAGTTCTTC. The chain has TRBV14 and TRBJ2-1, with D perhaps matching TRBD1 (5 bases). CDR1 and CDR2 (germline): SGHDN, FVKESK. V lost 6 bases and J lost 3, with 6 bases in between. The CDR3 is 12 residues long. Filled out from reference TRBV14 and TRBJ2-1, the complete variable domain reads EAGVTQFPSHSVIEKGQTVTLRCDPISGHDNLYWYRRVMGKEIKFLLHFVKESKQDESGMPNNRFLAERTGGTYSTLKVQPAELEDSGVYFCASSDSYNEQFFGPGTRLTVL.

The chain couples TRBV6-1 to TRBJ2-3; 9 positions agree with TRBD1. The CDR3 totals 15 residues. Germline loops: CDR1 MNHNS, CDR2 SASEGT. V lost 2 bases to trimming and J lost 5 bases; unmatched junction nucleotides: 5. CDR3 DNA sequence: TGTGCCAGCAGTGAACCGGGACAGGGAATAGATACGCAGTATTTT. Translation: CASSEPGQGIDTQYF.

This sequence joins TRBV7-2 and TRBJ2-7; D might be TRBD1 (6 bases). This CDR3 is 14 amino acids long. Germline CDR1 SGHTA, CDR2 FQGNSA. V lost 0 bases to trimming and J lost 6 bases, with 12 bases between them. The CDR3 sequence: CASSLAQGSPEQYF. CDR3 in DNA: TGTGCCAGCAGCTTAGCCCAGGGGAGTCCCGAGCAGTACTTC.

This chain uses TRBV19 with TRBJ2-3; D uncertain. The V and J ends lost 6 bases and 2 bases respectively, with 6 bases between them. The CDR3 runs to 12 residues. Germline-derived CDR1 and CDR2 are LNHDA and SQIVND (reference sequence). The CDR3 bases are TGTGCCAGTAGCCCAAACACAGATACGCAGTATTTT. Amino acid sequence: CASSPNTDTQYF.

For the CDR3, the DNA is TGTGCCAGCACAGGGATGACTGAAGCTTTCTTT. This codes for CASTGMTEAFF. V and J are TRBV5-4 and TRBJ1-1, with a tentative D call TRBD1 (5 bases). With 6 bases removed from V and 5 bases from J, the gap between germline ends came to 8 bases. Germline values: CDR1 SGHNT, CDR2 YYREEE (reference sequence). The CDR3 runs 11 residues.

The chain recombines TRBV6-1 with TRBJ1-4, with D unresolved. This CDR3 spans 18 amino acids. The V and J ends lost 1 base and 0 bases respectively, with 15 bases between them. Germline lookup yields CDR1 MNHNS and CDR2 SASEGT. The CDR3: CASSEVLFEGATNEKLFF. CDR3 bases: TGTGCCAGCAGTGAAGTCTTGTTCGAGGGAGCAACTAATGAAAAACTGTTTTTT.

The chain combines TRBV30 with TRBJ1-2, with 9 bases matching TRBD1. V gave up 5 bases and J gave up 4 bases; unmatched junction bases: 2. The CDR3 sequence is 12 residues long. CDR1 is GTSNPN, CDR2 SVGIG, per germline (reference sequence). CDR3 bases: TGTGCCTGGGGGGACAGGGCCTATGGCTACACCTTC. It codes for CAWGDRAYGYTF. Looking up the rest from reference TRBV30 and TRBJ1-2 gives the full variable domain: SQTIHQWPATLVQPVGSPLSLECTVEGTSNPNLYWYRQAAGRGLQLLFYSVGIGQISSEVPQNLSASRPQDRQFILSSKKLLLSDSGFYLCAWGDRAYGYTFGSGTRLTVV.